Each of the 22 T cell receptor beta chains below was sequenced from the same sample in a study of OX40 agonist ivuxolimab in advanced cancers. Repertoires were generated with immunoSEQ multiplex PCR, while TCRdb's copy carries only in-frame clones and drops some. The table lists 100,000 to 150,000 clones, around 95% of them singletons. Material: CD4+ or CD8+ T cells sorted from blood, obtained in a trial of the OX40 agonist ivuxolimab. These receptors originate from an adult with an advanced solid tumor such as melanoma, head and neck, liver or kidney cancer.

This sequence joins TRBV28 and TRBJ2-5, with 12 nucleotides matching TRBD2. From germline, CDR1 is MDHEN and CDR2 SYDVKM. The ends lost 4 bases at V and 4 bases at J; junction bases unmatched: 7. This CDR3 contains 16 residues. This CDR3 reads CASSSSGRAGIETQYF. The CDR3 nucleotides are TGTGCCAGCAGTTCTAGCGGGAGGGCCGGCATAGAGACCCAGTACTTC.

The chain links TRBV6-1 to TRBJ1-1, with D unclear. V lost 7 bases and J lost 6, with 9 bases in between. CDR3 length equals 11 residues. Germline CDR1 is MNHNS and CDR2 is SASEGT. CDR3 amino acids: CASMMVAEAFF. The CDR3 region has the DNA TGTGCCAGCATGATGGTCGCTGAAGCTTTCTTT.

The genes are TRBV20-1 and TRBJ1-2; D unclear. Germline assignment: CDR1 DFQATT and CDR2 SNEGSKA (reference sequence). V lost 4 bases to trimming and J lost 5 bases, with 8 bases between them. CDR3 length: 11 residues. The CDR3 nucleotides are TGCAGTGCTACTGGCCAGTATGGCTACACCTTC. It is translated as CSATGQYGYTF.

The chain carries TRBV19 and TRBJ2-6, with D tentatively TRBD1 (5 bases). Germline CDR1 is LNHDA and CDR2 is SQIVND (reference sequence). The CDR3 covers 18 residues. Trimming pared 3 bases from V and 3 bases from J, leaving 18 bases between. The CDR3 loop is CASSMWGPGPYGANVLTF. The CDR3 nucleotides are TGTGCCAGTAGTATGTGGGGCCCTGGCCCCTATGGGGCCAACGTCCTGACTTTC. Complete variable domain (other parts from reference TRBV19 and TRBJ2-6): DGGITQSPKYLFRKEGQNVTLSCEQNLNHDAMYWYRQDPGQGLRLIYYSQIVNDFQKGDIAEGYSVSREKKESFPLTVTSAQKNPTAFYLCASSMWGPGPYGANVLTFGAGSRLTVL.

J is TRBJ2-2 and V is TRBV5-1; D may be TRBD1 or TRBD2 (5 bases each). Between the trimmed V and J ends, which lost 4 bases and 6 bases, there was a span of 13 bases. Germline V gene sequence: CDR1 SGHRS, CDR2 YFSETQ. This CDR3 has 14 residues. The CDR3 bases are TGCGCCAGCAGCCCGGATGGGGGTCCCGGGGAGCTGTTTTTT. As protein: CASSPDGGPGELFF.

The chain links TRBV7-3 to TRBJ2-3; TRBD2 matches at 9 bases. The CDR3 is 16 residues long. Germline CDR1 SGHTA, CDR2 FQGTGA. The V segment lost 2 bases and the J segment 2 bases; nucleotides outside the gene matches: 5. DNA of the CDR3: TGTGCCAGCAGCTTAGGGCTAGCGGGGATCACAGATACGCAGTATTTT. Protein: CASSLGLAGITDTQYF.

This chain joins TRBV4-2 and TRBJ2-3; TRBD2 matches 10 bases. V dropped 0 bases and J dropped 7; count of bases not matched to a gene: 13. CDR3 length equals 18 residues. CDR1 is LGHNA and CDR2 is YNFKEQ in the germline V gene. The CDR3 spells CASSQDPGWLAGENTQYF. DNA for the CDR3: TGTGCCAGCAGCCAAGATCCAGGGTGGCTAGCGGGAGAAAATACGCAGTATTTT.

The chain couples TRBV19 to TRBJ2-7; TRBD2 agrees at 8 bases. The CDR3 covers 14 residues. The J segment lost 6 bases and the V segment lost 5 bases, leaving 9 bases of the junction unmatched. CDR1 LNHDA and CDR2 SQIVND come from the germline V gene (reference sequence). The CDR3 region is CASSPPGLGAEQYF. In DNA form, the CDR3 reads TGTGCCAGTAGTCCTCCGGGACTAGGGGCCGAGCAGTACTTC.

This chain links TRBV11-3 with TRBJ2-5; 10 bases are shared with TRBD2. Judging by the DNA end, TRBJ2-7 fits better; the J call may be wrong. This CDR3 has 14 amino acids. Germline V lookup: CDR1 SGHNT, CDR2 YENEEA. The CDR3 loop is CASSPSGSLYEQYF. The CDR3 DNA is TGTGCCAGCAGCCCTAGCGGGAGTCTCTACGAGCAGTACTTC.

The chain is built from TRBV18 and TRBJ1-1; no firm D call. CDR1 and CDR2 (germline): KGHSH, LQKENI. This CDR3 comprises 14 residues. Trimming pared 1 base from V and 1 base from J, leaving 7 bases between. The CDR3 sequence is CASSPLNTNTEAFF. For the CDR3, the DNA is TGTGCCAGCTCACCACTCAACACGAACACTGAAGCTTTCTTT.

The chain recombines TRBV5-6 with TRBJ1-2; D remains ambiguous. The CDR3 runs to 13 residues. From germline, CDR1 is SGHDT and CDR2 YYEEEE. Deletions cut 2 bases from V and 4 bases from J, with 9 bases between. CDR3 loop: CASSFSVPYGYTF. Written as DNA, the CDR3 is TGTGCCAGCAGCTTCAGTGTCCCCTATGGCTACACCTTC. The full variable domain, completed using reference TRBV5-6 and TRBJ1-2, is DAGVTQSPTHLIKTRGQQVTLRCSPKSGHDTVSWYQQALGQGPQFIFQYYEEEERQRGNFPDRFSGHQFPNYSSELNVNALLLGDSALYLCASSFSVPYGYTFGSGTRLTVV.

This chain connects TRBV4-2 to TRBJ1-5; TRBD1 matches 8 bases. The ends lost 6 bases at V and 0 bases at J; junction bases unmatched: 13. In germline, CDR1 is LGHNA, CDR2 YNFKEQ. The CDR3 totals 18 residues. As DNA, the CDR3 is TGTGCCAGCAGTCTAGGACAGGGTAGGGGATATAGCAATCAGCCCCAGCATTTT. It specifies CASSLGQGRGYSNQPQHF.

CDR3 in DNA: TGTGCCAGTAAGCTACCCATGAACACTGAAGCTTTCTTT. It encodes CASKLPMNTEAFF. V is TRBV19 and J is TRBJ1-1; the D is unclear. Per germline, CDR1 LNHDA and CDR2 SQIVND (reference sequence). CDR3 length: 13 residues. Deletions cut 7 bases from V and 0 bases from J, with 9 bases between.

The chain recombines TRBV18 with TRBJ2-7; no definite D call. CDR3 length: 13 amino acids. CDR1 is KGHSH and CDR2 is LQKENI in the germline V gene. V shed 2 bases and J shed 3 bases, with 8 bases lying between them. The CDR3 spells CASSPLGDYEQYF. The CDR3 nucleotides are TGTGCCAGCTCACCATTGGGCGACTACGAGCAGTACTTC.

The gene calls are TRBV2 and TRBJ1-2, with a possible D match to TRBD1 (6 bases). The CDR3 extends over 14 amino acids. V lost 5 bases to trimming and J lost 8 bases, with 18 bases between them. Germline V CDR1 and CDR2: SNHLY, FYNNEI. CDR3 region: CASSPQGLGMGYTF. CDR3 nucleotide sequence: TGTGCCAGCAGTCCACAGGGATTAGGTATGGGCTACACCTTC.

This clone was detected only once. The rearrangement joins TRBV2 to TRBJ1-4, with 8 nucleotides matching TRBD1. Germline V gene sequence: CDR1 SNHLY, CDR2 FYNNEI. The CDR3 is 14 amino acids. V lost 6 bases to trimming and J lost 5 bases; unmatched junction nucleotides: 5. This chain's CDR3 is CASSRQGQNEKLFF. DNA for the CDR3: TGTGCCAGCAGCAGACAGGGGCAAAATGAAAAACTGTTTTTT.

The CDR3: CASSLDGLAGETQYF. For the CDR3, the DNA is TGTGCCAGCAGCTTAGACGGACTAGCGGGAGAGACCCAGTACTTC. This sequence joins TRBV5-4 and TRBJ2-5, with 11 bases identical to TRBD2. The CDR3 is made up of 15 amino acids. Germline CDR1 and CDR2: SGHNT and YYREEE (reference sequence). Trimming removed 2 bases from V and 4 bases from J; junction bases left unmatched: 4.

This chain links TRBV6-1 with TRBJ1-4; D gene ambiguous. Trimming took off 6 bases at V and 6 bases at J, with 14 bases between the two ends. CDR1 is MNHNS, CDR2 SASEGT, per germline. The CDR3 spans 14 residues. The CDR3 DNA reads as TGTGCCAGCAGCCCCGGTGGGATGGATGAAAAACTGTTTTTT. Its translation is CASSPGGMDEKLFF.

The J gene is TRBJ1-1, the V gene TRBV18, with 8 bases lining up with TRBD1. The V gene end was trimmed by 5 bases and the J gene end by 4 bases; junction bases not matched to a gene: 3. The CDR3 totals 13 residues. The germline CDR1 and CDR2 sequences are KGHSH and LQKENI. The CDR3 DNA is TGTGCCAGCTCAACTGGACAGGGCACTGAAGCTTTCTTT. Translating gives CASSTGQGTEAFF.

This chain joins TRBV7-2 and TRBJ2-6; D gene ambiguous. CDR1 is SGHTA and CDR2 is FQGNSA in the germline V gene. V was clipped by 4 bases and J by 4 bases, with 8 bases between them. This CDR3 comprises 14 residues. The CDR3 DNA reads TGTGCCAGCAGCTCCAAGGCCGGGGCCAACGTCCTGACTTTC. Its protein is CASSSKAGANVLTF.

CDR3 sequence reads: CASSLTVGQETQYF. DNA for the CDR3: TGCGCCAGCAGCTTAACAGTAGGCCAAGAGACCCAGTACTTC. The gene calls are TRBV5-1 and TRBJ2-5; D gene ambiguous. The V gene's germline CDR1 is SGHRS and CDR2 YFSETQ. The germline V and J ends were trimmed by 2 bases and 1 base, with 9 bases remaining between them. The CDR3 extends over 14 amino acids. Filled out from reference TRBV5-1 and TRBJ2-5, the complete variable domain reads KAGVTQTPRYLIKTRGQQVTLSCSPISGHRSVSWYQQTPGQGLQFLFEYFSETQRNKGNFPGRFSGRQFSNSRSEMNVSTLELGDSALYLCASSLTVGQETQYFGPGTRLLVL.

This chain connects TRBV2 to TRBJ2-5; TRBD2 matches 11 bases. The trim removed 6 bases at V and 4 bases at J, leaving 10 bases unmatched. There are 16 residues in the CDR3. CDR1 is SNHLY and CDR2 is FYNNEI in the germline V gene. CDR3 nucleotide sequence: TGTGCCAGCAGCGCTTTGACTAGCGGGAAAGGAGAGACCCAGTACTTC. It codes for CASSALTSGKGETQYF.